This TCR beta chain was retrieved from a study of T cells in Graves' hyperthyroidism and ophthalmopathy. Study-level results: Blood held most thyroid clonotypes expanded above 0.001 frequency. Stable hyperthyroidism was separated from ophthalmopathy by a model based on 13 V-J features. The model's output predicted ophthalmopathy at a median of around 7 months prior to onset.

The sample holds many counts of this clonotype. No antigen is known for it. Inclusion characteristics of ophthalmopathy patients comprised a Clinical Activity Score of at least 3, a NOSPECS grade of at least 4, and duration under 3 months. The CDR3 covers 16 residues. The germline CDR1 and CDR2 sequences are MNHEY and SVGEGT. The V end was cut by 6 bases, the J end by 2 bases, with 19 bases between. TCR beta CDR3 sequences were amplified from RNA transcripts. First-round RT-PCR targeting the TCR CDR3 was performed with the HTBI primer set. MiXCR, applied by TCRdb to the multiplex PCR reads, yields one record per CDR3 protein. This table holds about half a million distinct CDR3 sequences, around a quarter found once.

Sequenced material: blood. J is TRBJ2-5 and V is TRBV6-2 or TRBV6-3, with D unresolved. The sequence derives from a woman under 40 with Graves' ophthalmopathy. CDR3 loop: CASSLSLENPQETQYF. CDR3 sequence (DNA): TGTGCCAGCAGCCTATCCCTAGAAAACCCGCAAGAGACCCAGTACTTC.